This TCR beta chain was sequenced during a study of OX40 agonist ivuxolimab in advanced cancers. Concerning this clone: Its antigen is not identified.

Overall study findings and caveats: Determination of antigen specificity was not performed for the expanded peripheral T cells.

Some clones are missing from TCRdb's copy, which holds only in-frame ones; the method was immunoSEQ multiplex PCR. Altogether about 55,000 clones are present, 70% to 80% being singletons, with the ten largest covering roughly 4%. The CDR3 runs 17 residues. Trimming took 4 bases from V and 1 from J, leaving 20 bases between them. Germline CDR1 SGHRS, CDR2 YFSETQ. The sampling schedule covered blood at baseline, cycle 4 day 1, and cycle 7 day 1. The gene calls are TRBV5-1 and TRBJ1-1; weak D call: TRBD1 (5 bases). The sequence came from an adult with an advanced solid tumor such as melanoma, head and neck, liver or kidney cancer. The specimen was CD4+ or CD8+ T cells sorted from blood, collected in a trial of the OX40 agonist ivuxolimab. CDR3 region: CASSRDRQGPSNTEAFF. The CDR3 nucleotides are TGCGCCAGCAGCCGAGACCGGCAGGGTCCCTCGAACACTGAAGCTTTCTTT.